This T cell receptor beta chain was captured by sequencing in a study of shared clonotypes between healthy human individuals. Study results and limitations: Clonotypes shared by all four sorted-subset donors had higher generation probabilities than non-shared clonotypes.

The data were produced by immunoSEQ multiplex PCR, yet TCRdb's version contains in-frame clones alone and is incomplete. This table holds 2,500,000 or so clones, over 85% found once. Concerning this clone itself: Its cognate antigen is unknown. Other DNA variants within this sample encode the same CDR3.

Sequenced material: naive CD4+ T cells from PBMCs. Subset denoted: CD45RA+ positively selected. The origin of this receptor is a man aged 18 to 30 in good health. Some clones in this sample may be carry-over from other donors' samples.

This chain's CDR3 is CASSSPHQETQYF. The CDR3 DNA reads TGTGCCAGCAGCTCACCTCACCAAGAGACCCAGTACTTC. The chain recombines TRBV5-4 with TRBJ2-5; no definite D call. Germline V gene lookup returns CDR1 SGHNT and CDR2 YYREEE (reference sequence). Trimming shortened V by 3 bases and J by 0 bases, and 6 bases separated the two germline ends. This CDR3 has 13 residues.